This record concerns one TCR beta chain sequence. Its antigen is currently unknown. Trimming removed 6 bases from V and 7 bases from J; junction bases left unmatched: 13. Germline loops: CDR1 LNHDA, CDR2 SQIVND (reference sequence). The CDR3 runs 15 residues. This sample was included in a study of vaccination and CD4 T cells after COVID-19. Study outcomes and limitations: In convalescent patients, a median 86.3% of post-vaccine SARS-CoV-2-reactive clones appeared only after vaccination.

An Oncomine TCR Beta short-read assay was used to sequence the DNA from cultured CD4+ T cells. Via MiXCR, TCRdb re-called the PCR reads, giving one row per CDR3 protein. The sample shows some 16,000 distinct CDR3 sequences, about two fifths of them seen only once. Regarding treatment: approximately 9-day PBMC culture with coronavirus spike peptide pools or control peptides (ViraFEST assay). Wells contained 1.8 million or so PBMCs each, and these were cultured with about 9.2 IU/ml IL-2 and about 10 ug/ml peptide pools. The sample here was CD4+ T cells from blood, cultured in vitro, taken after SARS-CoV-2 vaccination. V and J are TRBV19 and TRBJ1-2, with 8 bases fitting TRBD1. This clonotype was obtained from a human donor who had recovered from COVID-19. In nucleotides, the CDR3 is TGTGCCAGTAGCAGGGGGCGCCTCGGGGTTACTGGCTACACCTTC. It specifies CASSRGRLGVTGYTF.